Shown below are 18 T cell receptor beta chains from a single sample sequenced in a study of blood T cell repertoires in COVID-19. Assay: immunoSEQ multiplex PCR; the TCRdb copy retains only in-frame clones and omits some. The table shows about 99,000 clones, with 84% occurring only once. Sequencing was done on a sample of peripheral blood. These receptors were collected from a man in his 70s with active or convalescent COVID-19.

The chain links TRBV2 to TRBJ1-1; D is unclear. The V gene lost 5 bases and the J gene lost 0 bases, with 13 bases spanning the gap. The CDR3 spans 15 residues. Germline lookup yields CDR1 SNHLY and CDR2 FYNNEI. CDR3 nucleotide sequence: TGTGCCAGCAGTCGAACACAAACGATGAACACTGAAGCTTTCTTT. It codes for CASSRTQTMNTEAFF.

The chain recombines TRBV9 with TRBJ1-4, with D unresolved. Trimming cost V 0 bases and J 5 bases, with 11 bases left between them. Germline assignment: CDR1 SGDLS and CDR2 YYNGEE. CDR3 length: 15 residues. The CDR3 coding sequence is TGTGCCAGCAGCGTAGGAGGTACCTCAAATGAAAAACTGTTTTTT. Translated: CASSVGGTSNEKLFF.

V usage is TRBV7-6 and J usage is TRBJ2-5; TRBD2 agrees at 8 bases. The junction had 5 bases not matched to a gene; V was cut back by 1 base and J by 1 base. From germline, CDR1 is SGHVS and CDR2 FNYEAQ. The CDR3 runs to 16 residues. For the CDR3, the DNA is TGTGCCAGCAGCTTAGTAGCGGGGAACACCCAAGAGACCCAGTACTTC. This encodes CASSLVAGNTQETQYF.

This rearrangement joins TRBV28 to TRBJ1-1, with a tentative D call TRBD1 (6 bases). CDR1 is MDHEN and CDR2 is SYDVKM in the germline V gene. The germline V and J ends were trimmed by 2 bases and 0 bases, with 10 bases remaining between them. The CDR3 covers 15 residues. The chain's CDR3 is CASSLGGSMNTEAFF. The CDR3 DNA reads TGTGCCAGCAGTTTAGGGGGCAGCATGAACACTGAAGCTTTCTTT.

The gene calls are TRBV5-6 and TRBJ1-2, with D unclear. This CDR3 contains 13 residues. Trimming removed 1 base at V and 0 bases at J, with 4 bases between. CDR1 is SGHDT, CDR2 YYEEEE, per germline. The CDR3 bases are TGTGCCAGCAGCTTGATAGCTAACTATGGCTACACCTTC. Encoded protein: CASSLIANYGYTF.

The chain uses TRBV28 and TRBJ1-4; 9 nucleotides agree with TRBD1. This CDR3 has 17 residues. CDR1 is MDHEN, CDR2 SYDVKM, per germline. With V trimmed by 2 bases and J by 4 bases, 8 bases remained unmatched. CDR3 nucleotides: TGTGCCAGCAGTTTAAATCCTCCGGGACAGGGTAATGAAAAACTGTTTTTT. It encodes CASSLNPPGQGNEKLFF.

V and J are TRBV19 and TRBJ2-1, with a possible D match to TRBD1 (6 bases). Trimming pared 4 bases from V and 9 bases from J, leaving 13 bases between. Germline V CDR1 and CDR2: LNHDA, SQIVND (reference sequence). This CDR3 comprises 13 residues. The CDR3 reads CASSTYRDTEQFF. CDR3 nucleotides: TGTGCCAGTAGTACTTACCGGGACACTGAGCAGTTCTTC.

The chain recombines TRBV19 with TRBJ1-1, with 8 bases identical to TRBD1. V shed 8 bases, J shed 8 bases, and the junction held 7 bases outside the gene matches. The CDR3 covers 12 residues. Germline V lookup: CDR1 LNHDA, CDR2 SQIVND (reference sequence). The CDR3 is CASFARDREAFF. The CDR3 DNA is TGTGCCAGTTTCGCCCGGGACAGGGAAGCTTTCTTT.

The chain uses TRBV12-2 and TRBJ1-2; TRBD1, as called in the table, went unchecked against the DNA. TRBV12-2 corresponds to a pseudogene. The CDR3 runs 18 residues. The CDR3 loop is CASRLKGGTGFVRDGYTF. The DNA of the CDR3 is TGTGCAAGTCGCTTGAAGGGGGGGACAGGGTTTGTTCGGGATGGCTACACCTTC.

This clone was recorded a few times. The genes are TRBV19 and TRBJ1-1; TRBD1 might be the D (5 bases). Germline CDR1 and CDR2: LNHDA and SQIVND (reference sequence). The CDR3 covers 13 residues. The V end was cut by 6 bases, the J end by 3 bases, with 11 bases between. DNA for the CDR3: TGTGCCAGTAGGCAACAGGCGTACACTGAAGCTTTCTTT. Protein: CASRQQAYTEAFF.

A single count supports this clone. The CDR3 nucleotides are TGTGCCAGCTCTTCGGGAAGGGAAGGCTACACCTTC. Translating gives CASSSGREGYTF. The chain joins TRBV28 to TRBJ1-2; D gene uncertain. CDR3 size: 12 residues. Germline V lookup: CDR1 MDHEN, CDR2 SYDVKM. V gave up 8 bases and J gave up 8 bases, with 15 bases separating them.

V gene TRBV2 combines with J gene TRBJ2-4; TRBD1 matches 8 bases. J gave up 7 bases and V 4 bases, and 6 bases lay outside the gene matches. The CDR3 has 14 residues. Germline V gene sequence: CDR1 SNHLY, CDR2 FYNNEI. CDR3 DNA sequence: TGTGCCAGCAGTGCAGGGGGCGAACCGAACATTCAGTACTTC. Translating gives CASSAGGEPNIQYF.

This rearrangement joins TRBV6-1 to TRBJ2-3; tentative D call: TRBD1 (6 bases). Germline V gene data show CDR1 as MNHNS and CDR2 as SASEGT. Trimming removed 2 bases from V and 2 bases from J, with 14 bases in between. The CDR3 contains 16 residues. The CDR3 spells CASSEPGAPLTDTQYF. Written as DNA, the CDR3 is TGTGCCAGCAGTGAACCAGGGGCACCGCTCACAGATACGCAGTATTTT.

This clone showed up just once. This chain uses TRBV6-1 with TRBJ2-3; 9 bases are a match to TRBD1. V was pared by 3 bases and J by 6 bases, with 4 bases of the junction left unmatched. The CDR3 runs to 14 residues. Per the germline V gene, CDR1 is MNHNS and CDR2 is SASEGT. The CDR3 protein is CASSEGQGWDTQYF. Written as DNA, the CDR3 is TGTGCCAGCAGTGAGGGACAGGGTTGGGATACGCAGTATTTT.

The CDR3 reads CASSLLGQFEQFF. The CDR3 DNA is TGTGCCAGCAGCTTGTTGGGGCAATTTGAGCAGTTCTTC. V gene TRBV5-5 combines with J gene TRBJ2-1; D possibly corresponds to TRBD1 (5 bases). Per the germline V gene, CDR1 is SGHKS and CDR2 is YYEKEE (reference sequence). The ends were cut back, 1 base at V and 9 bases at J, with 11 bases in the middle. The CDR3 totals 13 residues.

The CDR3 nucleotides read TGTGCCAGTTATCCCTTACGTACAACCCGACCCGAGACAGGGCGTTTTTCAGTCTGCGAAAAACTGTTTTTT. This codes for CASYPLRTTRPETGRFSVCEKLFF. J is TRBJ1-4 and V is TRBV19; 7 bases fit TRBD1. CDR3 size: 24 residues. The germline gives CDR1 LNHDA, CDR2 SQIVND (reference sequence). V gave up 8 bases and J gave up 8 bases; unmatched junction bases: 41.

The J gene is TRBJ2-3, the V gene TRBV14; 7 bases map to TRBD2. With V trimmed by 0 bases and J by 1 base, 1 base remained unmatched. Germline V lookup: CDR1 SGHDN, CDR2 FVKESK. This CDR3 is 15 amino acids long. CDR3 sequence reads: CASSQDLAGTDTQYF. For the CDR3, the DNA is TGTGCCAGCAGCCAAGATCTAGCGGGCACAGATACGCAGTATTTT.

V usage is TRBV12-3 or TRBV12-4 and J usage is TRBJ2-2; no definite D call. This CDR3 is 13 amino acids long. V lost 4 bases and J 6 bases, leaving 9 bases between the germline ends. CDR3 loop: CASSSWAAGELFF. CDR3 sequence (DNA): TGTGCCAGCAGTTCTTGGGCCGCCGGGGAGCTGTTTTTT.